This T cell receptor (beta chain) was sequenced in a study of T cells after yellow fever vaccination (dated by TCRdb to the late 2010s). Concerning the study at large: Libraries from fractions with low cell numbers were prepared with the SMART-Seq v4 Ultra Low Input RNA kit. To track T-cell clones before and after primary and booster YFV17D yellow fever vaccination, bulk TCR alpha and beta repertoires were sequenced longitudinally. Two healthy male donors made up the cohort, one aged 18 to 29 years and the other aged 30 to 39 years. Blood was drawn at multiple timepoints before and after primary and secondary immunization, with bulk PBMC replicates and cell subsets isolated. On the study overall, not on this receptor specifically: FACS-sorted repertoires could contain abundant contaminating clonotypes from the bulk population, so computational filtering was required. The secondary T-cell response was found to be weaker but faster than the primary response, with a peak reached on day 5 rather than on day 15. Because the study included only a couple of donors, the extent to which the findings can be generalized is limited. A small fraction of clonotypes appeared in both the CD4 and CD8 compartments, likely as a result of convergent recombination. Most clones expanded after primary vaccination were re-detected after the booster (around 96% of CD4 and about nine tenths of CD8), suggesting broad memory maintenance.

The treatment or condition label on this specimen signifies: live attenuated yellow fever vaccine strain. Two biological replicates of bulk PBMCs were collected at each blood-draw timepoint. PBMCs were isolated from peripheral blood using a standard Ficoll-Paque protocol. RNA was extracted with TriZol from bulk PBMCs, CD4 and CD8 fractions, and dextramer-positive and dextramer-negative fractions. Regarding this clonotype: The clone's antigen remains unknown. Base qualities are not recorded, but no much larger clone differs from it by a single base.

The instrument was an Illumina NovaSeq 6000. TCR cDNA was made using 5'RACE template switching, a step that added a universal primer site and unique molecular identifiers. Priming for cDNA synthesis came from both the TCR alpha and TCR beta constant segments. Two PCR steps were used to amplify libraries, with sample barcodes and sequencing adapters being added in the second step. Sequencing of the libraries was done on either Illumina HiSeq 2500 (2x100 bp) or NovaSeq (2x150 bp). The authors' pipeline ran thus. MIGEC handled demultiplexing of reads and collapsing into UMI consensus sequences, while MiXCR performed V(D)J alignment. Vaccine-responding clonotypes were defined with edgeR using replicate PBMC samples, requiring FDR below 0.01 and a log2 fold change above 5 up to day 15. Bulk clonotypes were assigned CD4 or CD8 identity according to which sequenced CD4 or CD8 repertoire held them at higher abundance. TCRdb trimmed public reads at Q25 via fastp, called clones via MiXCR and kept in-frame beta chains. Entries are consolidated by CDR3 protein sequence, retaining the most common genes and DNA. Here the V and J calls rest on TCRdb's processing, not on the authors' analysis. The sample data list around 310,000 distinct CDR3 sequences, and around 3.9% of these were observed just once. Of the sample, about a quarter falls within the top ten clones.

V drops 0 bases and J drops 9 bases, leaving 9 bases in between. From its cysteine to its phenylalanine, the CDR3 spans 13 amino acids. Just the 39-base CDR3 DNA is kept, in frame starting at base 1. For CDR1 and CDR2, the germline V gene (reference sequence) lists LGHDT and YNNKEL. The sequence links TRBV3-1 to TRBJ2-1, and the D gene may be TRBD2, 5 bases matching. The source was PBMCs, collected on the day of the yellow fever booster vaccination. The TCR originated in a young man who received the YFV17D yellow fever vaccine. The sequence in DNA is TGTGCCAGCAGCCAAGATTCGGCGGGTGAGCAGTTCTTC. It translates to CASSQDSAGEQFF.